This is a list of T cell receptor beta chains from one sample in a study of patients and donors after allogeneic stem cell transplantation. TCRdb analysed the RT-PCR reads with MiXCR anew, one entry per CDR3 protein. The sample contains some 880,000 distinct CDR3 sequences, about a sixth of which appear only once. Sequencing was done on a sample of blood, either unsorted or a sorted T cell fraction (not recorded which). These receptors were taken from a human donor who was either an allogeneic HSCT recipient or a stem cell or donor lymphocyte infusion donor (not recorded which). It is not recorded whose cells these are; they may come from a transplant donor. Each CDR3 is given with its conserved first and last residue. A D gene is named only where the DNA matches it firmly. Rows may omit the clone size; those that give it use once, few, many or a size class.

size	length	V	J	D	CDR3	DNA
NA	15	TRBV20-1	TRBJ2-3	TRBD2	CSARTSGPSTDTQYF	TGCAGTGCCCGAACTAGCGGCCCTAGCACAGATACGCAGTATTTT
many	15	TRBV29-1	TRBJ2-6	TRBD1	CSVEGQGSGANVLTF	TGCAGCGTTGAGGGACAGGGCTCTGGGGCCAACGTCCTGACTTTC
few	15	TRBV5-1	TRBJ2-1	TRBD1	CASSLGQGAVNEQFF	TGCGCCAGCAGCTTGGGCCAGGGGGCGGTCAATGAGCAGTTCTTC
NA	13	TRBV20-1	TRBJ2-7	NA	CSASVDSPYEQYF	TGCAGTGCTAGTGTGGACAGTCCCTACGAGCAGTACTTC
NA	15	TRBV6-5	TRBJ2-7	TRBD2	CASSYEGGRVYEQYF	TGTGCCAGCAGTTACGAGGGCGGGAGAGTATACGAGCAGTACTTC
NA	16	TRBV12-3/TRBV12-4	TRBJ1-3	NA	CASSRVGVSSGNTIYF	TGTGCCAGCAGCCGCGTGGGGGTTAGCTCTGGAAACACCATATATTTT
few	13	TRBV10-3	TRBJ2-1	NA	CAIADTANNEQFF	TGTGCCATAGCGGATACAGCTAACAATGAGCAGTTCTTC
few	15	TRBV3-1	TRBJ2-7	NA	CASSQLQGRATEQYF	TGTGCCAGCAGCCAACTACAGGGAAGGGCTACCGAGCAGTACTTC
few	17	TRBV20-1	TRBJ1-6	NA	CSASPTSSAPYNSPLHF	TGCAGTGCTAGCCCGACATCCTCAGCGCCCTATAATTCACCCCTCCACTTT
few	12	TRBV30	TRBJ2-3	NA	CAWRGPTDTQYF	TGTGCCTGGAGGGGCCCCACAGATACGCAGTATTTT
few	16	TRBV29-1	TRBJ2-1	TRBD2	CSGYPGSGREYNEQFF	TGCAGCGGCTATCCGGGTAGCGGGAGGGAATACAATGAGCAGTTCTTC
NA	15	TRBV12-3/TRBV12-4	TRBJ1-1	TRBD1	CASSHRGRVNTEAFF	TGTGCCAGCAGTCACAGGGGGCGGGTGAACACTGAAGCTTTCTTT
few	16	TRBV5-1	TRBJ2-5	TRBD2	CASSLRTSGGIETQYF	TGCGCCAGCAGCCTCCGGACTAGCGGGGGGATAGAGACCCAGTACTTC
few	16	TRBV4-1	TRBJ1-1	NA	CASTLLTYGDNTEAFF	TGCGCCAGCACCTTACTGACCTATGGGGATAACACTGAAGCTTTCTTT
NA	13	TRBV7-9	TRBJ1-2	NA	CASSLEGHYGYTF	TGTGCCAGCAGCTTAGAGGGCCACTATGGCTACACCTTC
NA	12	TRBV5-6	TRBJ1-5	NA	CASSYMGQPQHF	TGTGCCAGCAGCTACATGGGACAGCCCCAGCATTTT
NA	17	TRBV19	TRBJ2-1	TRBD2	CASSIRQTSGVYNEQFF	TGTGCCAGTAGTATAAGGCAGACTAGCGGGGTTTACAATGAGCAGTTCTTC
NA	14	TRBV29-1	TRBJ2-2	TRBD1	CSVARGQGTGELFF	TGCAGCGTTGCTCGGGGACAGGGGACCGGGGAGCTGTTTTTT
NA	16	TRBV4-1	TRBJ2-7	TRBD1	CASSQLPGTGFYEQYF	TGCGCCAGCAGCCAACTCCCCGGGACAGGGTTCTACGAGCAGTACTTC
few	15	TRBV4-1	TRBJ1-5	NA	CASSQETAGEKAQHF	TGCGCCAGCAGCCAAGAGACGGCAGGGGAGAAGGCCCAGCATTTT
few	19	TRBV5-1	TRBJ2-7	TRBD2	CASSLRDPLAAYSSYEQYF	TGCGCCAGCAGCTTGAGGGATCCCCTAGCGGCTTATTCGTCCTACGAGCAGTACTTC
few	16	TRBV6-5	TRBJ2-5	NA	CASSLGGAGYQETQYF	TGTGCCAGCAGTTTAGGTGGGGCGGGTTACCAAGAGACCCAGTACTTC
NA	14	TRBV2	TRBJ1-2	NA	CASSEEGANYGYTF	TGTGCCAGCAGTGAAGAGGGTGCGAACTATGGCTACACCTTC
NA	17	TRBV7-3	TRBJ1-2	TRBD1	CASSSREGTGGYYGYTF	TGTGCCAGCAGCTCCCGGGAGGGAACAGGGGGCTACTATGGCTACACCTTC
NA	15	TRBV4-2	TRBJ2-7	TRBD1	CASSQDRGQSYEQYF	TGTGCCAGCAGCCAAGACAGGGGGCAATCCTACGAGCAGTACTTC
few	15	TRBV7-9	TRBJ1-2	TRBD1	CASRPRTGGAYGYTF	TGTGCCAGCAGGCCACGGACAGGGGGCGCCTATGGCTACACCTTC
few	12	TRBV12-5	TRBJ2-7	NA	CASTLTSYEQYF	TGTGCTAGCACCCTGACCTCCTACGAGCAGTACTTC
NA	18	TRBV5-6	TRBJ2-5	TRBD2	CASSWAPTSGGYQETQYF	TGTGCCAGCAGCTGGGCCCCGACTAGCGGGGGGTACCAAGAGACCCAGTACTTC
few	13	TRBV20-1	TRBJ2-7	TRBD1	CSARDTGQVQQYF	TGCAGTGCTAGAGACACGGGACAGGTCCAGCAGTACTTC
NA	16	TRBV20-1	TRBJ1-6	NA	CSARGQMSSYNSPLHF	TGCAGTGCTAGAGGGCAGATGAGCTCCTATAATTCACCCCTCCACTTT
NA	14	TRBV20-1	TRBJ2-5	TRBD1	CSAPGTGINETQYF	TGCAGTGCTCCCGGGACAGGGATTAATGAGACCCAGTACTTC
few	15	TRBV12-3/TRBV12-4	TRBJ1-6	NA	CASSPRGDYNSPLHF	TGTGCCAGCAGTCCCAGGGGAGACTATAATTCACCCCTCCACTTT
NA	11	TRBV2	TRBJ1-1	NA	CASSEAKRAFF	TGTGCCAGCAGTGAGGCCAAGCGAGCTTTCTTT
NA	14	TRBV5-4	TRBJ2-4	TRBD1	CASSFGTGRNIQYF	TGTGCCAGCAGCTTTGGGACAGGGCGGAACATTCAGTACTTC
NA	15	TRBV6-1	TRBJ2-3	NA	CASGLSGRNTDTQYF	TGTGCCAGCGGATTAAGCGGGCGGAACACAGATACGCAGTATTTT
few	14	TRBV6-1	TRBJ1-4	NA	CASSTGDLGEKLFF	TGTGCCAGCAGCACCGGGGACCTTGGTGAAAAACTGTTTTTT
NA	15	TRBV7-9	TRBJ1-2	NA	CASSLQGMVRYGYTF	TGTGCCAGCAGCTTACAGGGGATGGTTCGGTATGGCTACACCTTC
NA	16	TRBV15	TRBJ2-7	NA	CATSTKGTGSSYEQYF	TGTGCCACCAGCACGAAAGGAACAGGCAGCTCCTACGAGCAGTACTTC
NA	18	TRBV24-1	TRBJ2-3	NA	CATSDIPGRGSSTDTQYF	TGTGCCACCAGTGATATACCGGGACGGGGTTCTAGCACAGATACGCAGTATTTT
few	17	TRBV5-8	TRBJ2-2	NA	CASSPWWGGSNTGELFF	TGTGCCAGCAGCCCCTGGTGGGGCGGCAGCAACACCGGGGAGCTGTTTTTT
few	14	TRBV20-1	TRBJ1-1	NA	CSASEGSLNTEAFF	TGCAGTGCTAGTGAGGGTTCCCTGAACACTGAAGCTTTCTTT
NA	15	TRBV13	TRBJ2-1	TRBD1	CASSLGTGGMNEQFF	TGTGCCAGCAGCTTAGGGACAGGGGGCATGAATGAGCAGTTCTTC
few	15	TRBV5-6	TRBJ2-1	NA	CASSRGRNPYNEQFF	TGTGCCAGCAGCCGCGGGCGAAATCCCTACAATGAGCAGTTCTTC
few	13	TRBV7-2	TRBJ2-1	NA	CASSPPPWDEQFF	TGTGCCAGCAGCCCACCCCCTTGGGATGAGCAGTTCTTC
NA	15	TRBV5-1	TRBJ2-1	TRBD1	CASSIRDRYYNEQFF	TGCGCCAGCAGCATCCGGGACAGGTATTACAATGAGCAGTTCTTC
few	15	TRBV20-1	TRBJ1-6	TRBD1	CSARDGQGFGSPLHF	TGCAGTGCTAGAGATGGACAGGGTTTTGGTTCACCCCTCCACTTT
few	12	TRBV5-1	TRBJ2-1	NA	CASSWTNNEQFF	TGCGCCAGCAGCTGGACAAACAATGAGCAGTTCTTC
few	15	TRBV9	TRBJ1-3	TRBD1	CASSKSGTEKNTIYF	TGTGCCAGCAGCAAATCCGGGACAGAAAAAAACACCATATATTTT
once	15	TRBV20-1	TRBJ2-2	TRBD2	CSARDRTSILEELFF	TGCAGTGCTAGAGACCGGACTAGTATCTTGGAGGAGCTGTTTTTT
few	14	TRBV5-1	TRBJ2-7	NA	CASSLALGLYEQYF	TGCGCCAGCAGCTTGGCCTTAGGGCTGTACGAGCAGTACTTC
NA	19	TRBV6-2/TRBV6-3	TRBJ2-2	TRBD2	CASSYPGPSGRPGTGELFF	TGTGCCAGCAGTTACCCCGGCCCTAGCGGGAGGCCAGGCACCGGGGAGCTGTTTTTT
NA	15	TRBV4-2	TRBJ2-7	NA	CASSQSEGPSYEQYF	TGTGCCAGCAGCCAATCAGAGGGGCCCTCCTACGAGCAGTACTTC
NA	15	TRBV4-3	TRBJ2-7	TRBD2	CASSQVALAGEEQYF	TGCGCCAGCAGCCAAGTGGCACTAGCGGGGGAAGAGCAGTACTTC